This T cell receptor (beta chain) was captured by sequencing in a study of T cell responses to AZD1222 COVID-19 vaccine. General study findings and limits: A mostly white British donor set with more females was recruited, and clonal diversity was possibly underestimated. Dominant at 160-218 and 743-854, vaccine-associated CD4 TCRs also spanned spike. Nearly half of spike-specific TCRs reportedly target unmutated variant regions. Sampling captured repertoires only after the peak T cell response.

TCRdb's table, derived via immunoSEQ multiplex PCR, lists solely in-frame clones and lacks some. The sample holds tens of thousands of clones, about 90% seen once. Regarding this clone: Its antigen is undetermined.

Germline V lookup: CDR1 SGHDN, CDR2 FVKESK. The CDR3 is 13 residues long. Deletions cut 8 bases from V and 0 bases from J, with 10 bases between. The chain couples TRBV14 to TRBJ1-1; no definite D call. The clonotype originates from an adult in good health. This specimen was peripheral blood, taken on day 0 of MenACWY control vaccination. The CDR3 nucleotides are TGTGCCAGCTCGGTCGGGATGAACACTGAAGCTTTCTTT. Protein: CASSVGMNTEAFF. Full variable domain (outside the CDR3, taken from reference TRBV14 and TRBJ1-1): EAGVTQFPSHSVIEKGQTVTLRCDPISGHDNLYWYRRVMGKEIKFLLHFVKESKQDESGMPNNRFLAERTGGTYSTLKVQPAELEDSGVYFCASSVGMNTEAFFGQGTRLTVV.